This T cell receptor (beta chain) was obtained from a study of identical twins (dated by TCRdb to about 2016). Background on the whole study: To test whether fetal clonotypes persist, this study deep-sequenced TCR alpha and beta repertoires from monozygotic twins, from unrelated adults of various ages, and from cord blood. Replicate twin experiments were performed at different times using different library preparation protocols to rule out contamination. General findings and caveats noted by the study authors: Abundant cord blood beta clonotypes had fewer insertions, young adult naive repertoires showed a similar but weaker trend, and memory repertoires showed no such trend. The excess sharing between twins in beta out-of-frame sequences was weaker because fewer shared sequences reduced the signal-to-noise ratio. Compared with coincidental sharing between unrelated individuals, an excess of low generation-probability sequences was observed among out-of-frame TCR alpha sequences shared between twins. Zero-insertion analyses could be partly confounded by invariant T cells such as MAIT and iNKT, although diverse VJ usage argued against such confounding for most clonotypes. Recombination models systematically underestimated out-of-frame TCR alpha sharing in monozygotic twins but agreed with sharing between unrelated individuals. Because the same donors could not be followed over many years, the conclusions depended on cross-sectional statistical analysis.

The protocol used for the library was 5' RACE. The instrument was an Illumina HiSeq 2000. A universal primer binding site was introduced by template switching, and a unique molecular identifier was present in the final cDNA, enabling accurate counting of TCR cDNA molecules. First-strand cDNA for TCR alpha and beta chains was synthesized from specific primers in the conserved constant-segment region. To control for contamination, every cDNA library carried two barcodes: a SMART-Mk sample barcode plus Illumina barcodes. TruSeq adapter sequences and Illumina sample barcodes were added in two successive PCR steps. TCR alpha and beta cDNA libraries were sequenced on the Illumina HiSeq platform with custom primers. Processing in the source paper ran as follows. Raw reads were processed with MiGEC to extract unique molecular identifiers, and MiXCR was used to determine CDR3 positions. For each individual, recombination models were inferred using an EM algorithm with the repgenHMM and IGoR tools. The analysis of shared clonotypes was done with the tcR package in R, with sharing normalized by the product of cloneset sizes. To study raw recombination free of thymic and clonal selection effects, out-of-frame nonproductive sequences were analyzed. The raw public reads went through TCRdb reprocessing: fastp at Q25, MiXCR clone calling, in-frame beta chains kept. Here each entry gathers all rows of one CDR3 protein and keeps the most common genes and DNA. These V and J calls derive from TCRdb rather than the authors' analysis. Recorded for this sample are hundreds of thousands of distinct CDR3 sequences; about 7.3% of them occurred a single time. The top ten hold 3% to 4.5% of the sample.

Every donor in the study was a healthy Caucasian. The twin cohort comprised three pairs of female monozygotic twins, all aged about 18 to 30 years. Using Miltenyi CD45RO+ enrichment and human naive T-cell isolation kits, memory (CD45RO+) and naive T cells were isolated from PBMC. This clonotype occurred many times. This receptor's antigen is unknown. One base away there is no much larger clone; base qualities are not given. Taken from the germline V gene, the CDR1 and CDR2 loops are SGHTA and FQGNSA. Taken from cysteine to phenylalanine, the CDR3 has 13 residues. Only the CDR3 portion is preserved as DNA: 39 bases, with reading frame beginning at the first base. V loses 5 bases of germline sequence and J loses 7 bases, and the interval between the two ends is 11 bases. The sample was also reused in another study, on yellow fever vaccine responses in identical twins. The second investigation adds: According to the authors, in identical twins the way T cells responded to vaccination appeared partly convergent and partly personalized. In identical twins, the study followed T cell clones that responded to the vaccine with precision.

In this chain, TRBV7-2 is recombined with TRBJ2-2; the D gene lacks a confident call. This clonotype was sampled from a young woman in good health. Sequencing was done on a sample of memory (CD45RO+) T cells sorted from blood. This specimen's cell subset or site label, interpreted: CD45RO+ enriched T cells. CDR3 region: CASSPGPDGELFF. The nucleotides are TGTGCCAGCAGCCCCGGTCCTGACGGGGAGCTGTTTTTT.